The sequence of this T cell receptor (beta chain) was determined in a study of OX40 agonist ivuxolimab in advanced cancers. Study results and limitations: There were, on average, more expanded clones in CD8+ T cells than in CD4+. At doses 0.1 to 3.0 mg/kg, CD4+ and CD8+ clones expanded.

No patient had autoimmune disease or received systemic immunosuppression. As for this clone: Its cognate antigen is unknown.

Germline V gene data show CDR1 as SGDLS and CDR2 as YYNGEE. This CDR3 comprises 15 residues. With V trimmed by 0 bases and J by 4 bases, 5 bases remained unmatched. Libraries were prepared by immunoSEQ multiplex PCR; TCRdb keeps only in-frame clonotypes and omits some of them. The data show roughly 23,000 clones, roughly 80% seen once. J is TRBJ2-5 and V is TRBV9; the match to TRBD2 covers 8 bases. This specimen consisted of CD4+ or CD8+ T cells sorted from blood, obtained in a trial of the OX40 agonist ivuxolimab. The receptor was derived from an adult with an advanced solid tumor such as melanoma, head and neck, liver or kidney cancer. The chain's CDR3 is CASSVAGSGIETQYF. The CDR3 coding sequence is TGTGCCAGCAGCGTAGCGGGTAGCGGGATAGAGACCCAGTACTTC.